The 2 T cell receptor beta chains given below trace back to one sample, sequenced in a study of cytomegalovirus exposure and HLA in healthy donors. The PCR employed 60 Vbeta primers together with 13 Jbeta primers. The assay was immunoSEQ multiplex PCR, and TCRdb's table has in-frame clones only and misses some. The sample has 90,000 to 100,000 clones, around 10% seen once. Specimen: PBMCs. The origin of the receptors is a middle-aged man in good health and CMV-seropositive.

This clone has a handful of counts. V gene TRBV5-6 combines with J gene TRBJ2-7, with D hard to call. In germline, CDR1 is SGHDT, CDR2 YYEEEE. The CDR3 has 11 residues. Trimming pared 4 bases from V and 5 bases from J, leaving 7 bases between. The CDR3 spells CASSRLDEQYF. The CDR3 DNA reads TGTGCCAGCAGCCGGTTGGACGAGCAGTACTTC. The full variable domain, completed using reference TRBV5-6 and TRBJ2-7, is DAGVTQSPTHLIKTRGQQVTLRCSPKSGHDTVSWYQQALGQGPQFIFQYYEEEERQRGNFPDRFSGHQFPNYSSELNVNALLLGDSALYLCASSRLDEQYFGPGTRLTVT.

J is TRBJ2-2 and V is TRBV9; D may be TRBD1 (5 bases). V lost 4 bases to trimming and J lost 5 bases, with 15 bases between them. The CDR3 is 15 amino acids. The germline V gene has CDR1 SGDLS and CDR2 YYNGEE. CDR3 sequence: CASSPPQGGTGELFF. CDR3 nucleotide sequence: TGTGCCAGCAGCCCCCCCCAGGGCGGTACCGGGGAGCTGTTTTTT.